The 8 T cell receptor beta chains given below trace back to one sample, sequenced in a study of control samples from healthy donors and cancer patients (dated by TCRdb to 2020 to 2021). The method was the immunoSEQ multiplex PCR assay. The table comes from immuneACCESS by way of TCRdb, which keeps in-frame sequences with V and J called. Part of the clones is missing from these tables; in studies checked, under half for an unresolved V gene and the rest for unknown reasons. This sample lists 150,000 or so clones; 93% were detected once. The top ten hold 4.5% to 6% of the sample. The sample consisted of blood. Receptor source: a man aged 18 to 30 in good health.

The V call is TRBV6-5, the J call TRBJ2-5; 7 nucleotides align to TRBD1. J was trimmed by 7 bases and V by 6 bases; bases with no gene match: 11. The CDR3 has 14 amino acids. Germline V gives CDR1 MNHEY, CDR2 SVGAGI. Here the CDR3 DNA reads TGTGCCAGCAGGCGGGCTGCAGGGGGTGTGACCCAGTACTTC. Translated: CASRRAAGGVTQYF.

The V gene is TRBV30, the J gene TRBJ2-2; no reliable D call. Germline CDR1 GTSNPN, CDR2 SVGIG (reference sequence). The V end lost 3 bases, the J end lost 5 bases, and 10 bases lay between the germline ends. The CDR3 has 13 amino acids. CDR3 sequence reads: CAWSGFRTGELFF. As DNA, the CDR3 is TGTGCCTGGAGCGGCTTTCGAACCGGGGAGCTGTTTTTT. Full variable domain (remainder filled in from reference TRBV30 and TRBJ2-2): SQTIHQWPATLVQPVGSPLSLECTVEGTSNPNLYWYRQAAGRGLQLLFYSVGIGQISSEVPQNLSASRPQDRQFILSSKKLLLSDSGFYLCAWSGFRTGELFFGEGSRLTVL.

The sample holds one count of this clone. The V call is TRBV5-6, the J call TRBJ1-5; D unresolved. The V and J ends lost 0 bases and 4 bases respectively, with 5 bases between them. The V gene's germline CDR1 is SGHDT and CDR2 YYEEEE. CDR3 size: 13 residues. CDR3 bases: TGTGCCAGCAGCTTGGGGTTTAATCAGCCCCAGCATTTT. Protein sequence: CASSLGFNQPQHF.

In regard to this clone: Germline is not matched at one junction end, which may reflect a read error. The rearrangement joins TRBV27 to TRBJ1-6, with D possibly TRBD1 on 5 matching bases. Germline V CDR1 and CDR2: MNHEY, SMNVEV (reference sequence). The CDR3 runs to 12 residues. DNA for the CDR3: TGTGCCAGCAGTCCAACTCTGGGGGAACTTTACTTT. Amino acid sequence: CASSPTLGELYF.

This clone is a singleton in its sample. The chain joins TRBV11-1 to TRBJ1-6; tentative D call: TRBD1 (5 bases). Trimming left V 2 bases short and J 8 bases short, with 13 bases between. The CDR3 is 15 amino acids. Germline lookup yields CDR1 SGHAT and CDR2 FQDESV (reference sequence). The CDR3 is CASSLFAGEHSPLHF. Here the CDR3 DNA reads TGTGCCAGCAGCTTATTCGCGGGGGAACATTCACCCCTCCACTTT.

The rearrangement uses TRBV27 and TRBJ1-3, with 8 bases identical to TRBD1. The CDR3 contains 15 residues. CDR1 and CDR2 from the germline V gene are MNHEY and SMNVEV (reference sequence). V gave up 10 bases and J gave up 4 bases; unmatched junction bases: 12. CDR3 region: CANRPGGMSGNTIYF. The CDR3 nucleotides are TGTGCCAACAGACCAGGGGGCATGTCAGGAAACACCATATATTTT.

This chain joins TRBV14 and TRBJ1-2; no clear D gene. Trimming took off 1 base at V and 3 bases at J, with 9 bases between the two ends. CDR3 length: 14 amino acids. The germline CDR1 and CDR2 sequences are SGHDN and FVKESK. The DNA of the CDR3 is TGTGCCAGCAGCCAAGGCACAGCCTACTATGGCTACACCTTC. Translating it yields CASSQGTAYYGYTF.

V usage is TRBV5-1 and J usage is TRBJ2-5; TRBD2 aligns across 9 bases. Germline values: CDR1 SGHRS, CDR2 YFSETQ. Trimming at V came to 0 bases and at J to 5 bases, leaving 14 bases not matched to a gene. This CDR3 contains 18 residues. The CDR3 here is CASSLAPAGGPSSETQYF. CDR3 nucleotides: TGCGCCAGCAGCTTGGCCCCCGCGGGAGGGCCCTCGTCGGAGACCCAGTACTTC.